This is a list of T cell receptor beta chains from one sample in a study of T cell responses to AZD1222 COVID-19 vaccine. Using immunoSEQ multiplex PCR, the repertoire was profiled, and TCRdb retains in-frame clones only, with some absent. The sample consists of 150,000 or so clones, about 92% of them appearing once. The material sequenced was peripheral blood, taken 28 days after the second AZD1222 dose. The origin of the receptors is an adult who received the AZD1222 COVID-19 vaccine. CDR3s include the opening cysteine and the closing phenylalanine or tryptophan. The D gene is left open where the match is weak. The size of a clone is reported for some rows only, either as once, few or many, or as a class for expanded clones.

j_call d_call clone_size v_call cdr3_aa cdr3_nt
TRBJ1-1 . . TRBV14 CASSRQGGTEAFF TGTGCCAGCAGCCGCCAGGGAGGCACTGAAGCTTTCTTT
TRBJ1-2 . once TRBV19 CASSIAGTLKVSYGYTF TGTGCCAGTAGTATTGCCGGGACTTTGAAAGTCAGCTATGGCTACACCTTC
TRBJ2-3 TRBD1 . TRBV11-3 CASSLGGTEADTQYF TGTGCCAGCAGCTTAGGAGGGACAGAGGCCGATACGCAGTATTTT
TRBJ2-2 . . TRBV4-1 CASSQEEGNTGELFF TGCGCCAGCAGCCAAGAGGAGGGAAACACCGGGGAGCTGTTTTTT
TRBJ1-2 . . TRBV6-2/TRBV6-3 CASSYDGGHYGYTF TGTGCCAGCAGTTACGACGGGGGCCACTATGGCTACACCTTC
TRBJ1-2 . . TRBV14 CASSQGRVRDGYTF TGTGCCAGCAGCCAAGGCCGTGTGAGGGACGGCTACACCTTC
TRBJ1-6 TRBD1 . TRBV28 CASSPTGGTGGYNSPLHF TGTGCCAGCAGCCCTACGGGTGGGACAGGGGGTTATAATTCACCCCTCCACTTT
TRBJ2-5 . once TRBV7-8 CASSLGPHQETQYF TGTGCCAGCAGCCTGGGCCCCCACCAAGAGACCCAGTACTTC
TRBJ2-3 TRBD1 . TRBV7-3 CASSPGRDRPTDTQYF TGTGCCAGCAGCCCCGGCCGGGACAGGCCCACAGATACGCAGTATTTT
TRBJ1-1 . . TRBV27 CASRVPGTLTEAFF TGTGCCAGCAGGGTCCCCGGGACCTTAACTGAAGCTTTCTTT
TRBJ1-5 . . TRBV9 CASSVGSVQPQHF TGTGCCAGCAGCGTAGGAAGTGTCCAGCCCCAGCATTTT
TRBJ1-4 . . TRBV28 CASTPPWARRGGNEKLFF TGTGCCAGCACCCCTCCTTGGGCCCGTCGAGGGGGTAATGAAAAACTGTTTTTT
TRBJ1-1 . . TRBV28 CASSFRLNTEAFF TGTGCCAGCAGTTTTAGACTGAACACTGAAGCTTTCTTT
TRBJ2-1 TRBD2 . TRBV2 CASSDRLAGGGNEQFF TGTGCCAGCAGCGACAGACTAGCGGGAGGGGGGAATGAGCAGTTCTTC
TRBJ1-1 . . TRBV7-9 CASSLNAARVTEAFF TGTGCCAGCAGCTTAAATGCGGCCAGGGTGACTGAAGCTTTCTTT
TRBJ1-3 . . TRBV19 CASSIGQGNTIYF TGTGCCAGTAGTATTGGACAGGGAAACACCATATATTTT
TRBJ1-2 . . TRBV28 CASSLAGVAPNYGYTF TGTGCCAGCAGTTTGGCAGGGGTGGCTCCTAACTATGGCTACACCTTC
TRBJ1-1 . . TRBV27 CASSLTRFEANTEAFF TGTGCCAGCAGTTTAACCCGTTTCGAGGCCAACACTGAAGCTTTCTTT
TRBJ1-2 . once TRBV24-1 CATSDRAGGRYGYTF TGTGCCACCAGTGATCGGGCGGGAGGGAGATATGGCTACACCTTC
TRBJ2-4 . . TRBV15 CATSSGRVTKNIQYF TGTGCCACCAGCAGCGGTAGGGTGACCAAAAACATTCAGTACTTC
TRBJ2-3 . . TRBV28 CASSAGPSGDTQYF TGTGCCAGCAGTGCGGGACCCTCAGGGGATACGCAGTATTTT
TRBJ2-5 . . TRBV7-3 CASSFATQETQYF TGTGCCAGCAGCTTCGCTACACAAGAGACCCAGTACTTC
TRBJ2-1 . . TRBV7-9 CASFPGSAVSDEQFF TGTGCCAGCTTCCCCGGGTCTGCAGTGTCTGATGAGCAGTTCTTC
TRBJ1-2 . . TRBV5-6 CASSLTGFNGYTF TGTGCCAGCAGCTTAACAGGGTTTAATGGCTACACCTTC
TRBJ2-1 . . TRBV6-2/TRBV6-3 CASSAVNEQFF TGTGCCAGCAGTGCGGTAAATGAGCAGTTCTTC
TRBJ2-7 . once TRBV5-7 CARGTKAYEQYF TGTGCCAGGGGGACCAAGGCCTACGAGCAGTACTTC
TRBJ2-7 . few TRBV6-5 CASSGPYEQYF TGTGCCAGCAGCGGACCCTACGAGCAGTACTTC
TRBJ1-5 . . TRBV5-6 CASSLGDQPQHF TGTGCCAGCAGCTTGGGGGATCAGCCCCAGCATTTT
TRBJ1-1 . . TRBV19 CASRDIDATEAFF TGTGCCAGTAGAGATATAGACGCGACTGAAGCTTTCTTT
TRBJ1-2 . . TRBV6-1 CASSDPQGSYGYTF TGTGCCAGCAGTGACCCCCAAGGATCCTATGGCTACACCTTC
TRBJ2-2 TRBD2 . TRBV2 CASRISGRATGELFF TGTGCCAGCAGGATTAGCGGGAGGGCCACCGGGGAGCTGTTTTTT